These T cell receptor beta chains were read from a single sample in a study of CXCR3-negative and CXCR3-positive naive CD8 T cells. With the 5' RACE reads reprocessed, TCRdb shows one record per CDR3 protein and no DNA. Its listing shows around 66,000 distinct CDR3 sequences. Specimen: naive CXCR3+ CD8+ T cells from blood. Every receptor here comes from a human donor in good health. Some clones in this sample may be carry-over from other donors' samples. Each CDR3 is given with its conserved first and last residue. For some rows the clone size is stated as once, few or many, or as a class when expanded; others skip it.

>TRBV7-3|NA|TRBJ2-1
CASSFPGGNEQFF
>TRBV7-9|NA|TRBJ2-7
CASSLDWGSRWNEQYF
>TRBV5-1|NA|TRBJ2-6
CASSLYASGANVLTF
>TRBV9|NA|TRBJ2-1
CASSVYGSGIDEQFF
>TRBV7-3|NA|TRBJ2-7
CASSEWAVDEQYF
>TRBV7-9|NA|TRBJ2-7
CASSLSGQGAVYGQYF
>TRBV29-1|NA|TRBJ2-5
CSVVGAGAGGETQYF
>TRBV6-5|NA|TRBJ1-1
CASIGWHGGSGTEAFF
>TRBV28|medium-sized|TRBJ1-2
CASSLSVSAGGLFGGYTF
>TRBV19|NA|TRBJ2-7
CATDQGAGYEQYF
>TRBV19|medium-sized|TRBJ2-1
CASSTVTGEYYNEQFF
>TRBV11-3|NA|TRBJ2-1
CASSTTSGRADEQFF
>TRBV28|NA|TRBJ1-1
CASSSGTGVEAFF
>TRBV29-1|NA|TRBJ1-1
CSVEYSNTEAFF
>TRBV12-3/TRBV12-4|NA|TRBJ1-2
CASRDRVYGYTF
>TRBV18|NA|TRBJ1-2
CASSPFEAGNYVGYTF
>TRBV21-1|NA|TRBJ1-6
CASSRRRDGSSYNSPLHF
>TRBV6-4|NA|TRBJ2-1
CASSEASGQGNEQFF
>TRBV29-1|NA|TRBJ2-1
CSADSGTSGRFEQFF
>TRBV29-1|NA|TRBJ2-5
CSVAGTSGLVETQYF
>TRBV6-5|NA|TRBJ2-1
CASSYLDEQFF
>TRBV6-5|NA|TRBJ2-7
CASSPQTGQSTYEQYF
>TRBV20-1|NA|TRBJ2-1
CSARDLMGTSYNEQFF
>TRBV20-1|NA|TRBJ2-3
CSAWLLAGDTDTQYF
>TRBV9|NA|TRBJ1-1
CASSTGGSDTEAFF
>TRBV18|NA|TRBJ2-7
CASSPRQDTGNSYEQYF
>TRBV7-6|NA|TRBJ2-7
CASSLGGAGASYEQYF
>TRBV19|NA|TRBJ1-5
CATFLGQRQQPQHF